The present T cell receptor (beta chain) was sequenced within a study of molecular identifiers for immune sequencing clone quantification. Study outcomes and limitations: Spiked TCR RNA from one Jurkat cell reportedly showed up when mixed among approximately 990,000 naive cells. Molecules of identical TCR sharing a barcode could underestimate highly expanded clone sizes. Clones above 20 RNA copies contained over 99% of effector molecules and under 1% of naive molecules.

MiXCR, applied by TCRdb to the PCR reads, yields one record per CDR3 protein. The sample lists 35,000 or so distinct CDR3 sequences, roughly 18% occurring once. Isolation of naive CD8 T cells was achieved by sorting on a CD8+CD4-CCR7+CD45RA+ phenotype. From germline, CDR1 is MNHEY and CDR2 SMNVEV (reference sequence). Trimming stripped 5 bases from V and 5 bases from J, with 6 bases between. This CDR3 region has 12 residues. With respect to this clonotype: Its antigen is as yet unknown.

The source material was naive CD8+ T cells from blood, with Jurkat cell RNA spiked in. Subset in this sample: FACS-sorted CD8+CD4-CCR7+CD45RA+ naive T cells. The rearrangement uses TRBV27 and TRBJ2-2, with D unresolved. This receptor was taken from a human donor in good health. Some libraries in this study had Jurkat cell RNA spiked in. The CDR3 sequence: CASSVLTGELFF. Written as DNA, the CDR3 is TGTGCCAGCAGTGTACTTACCGGGGAGCTGTTTTTT.